The clone carrying this T cell receptor beta chain was seen a few times. The antigen is not known. The source of the sample is a study of blood T cells in healthy people across ages. General study findings and limits: In long-lived donors, naive CD4+ cell counts and diversity exceeded those of aged donors. What prevented conclusive comparison of naive and antigen-experienced cells was that PBMCs were unsorted.

Healthy Caucasian individuals from Russia aged roughly 6 to 90 were enrolled as donors. Using a J-beta primer mix together with a sample-barcoded 5' primer, a second PCR was run for about 6 to 11 cycles. TCRdb used MiXCR to reprocess the 5' RACE reads, holding one entry per CDR3 protein. The data contain 910,000 or so distinct CDR3 sequences, just over 50% of them singletons. The CDR3 is 14 residues long. Deletions cut 2 bases from V and 4 bases from J, with 11 bases between. Germline assignment: CDR1 ENHRY and CDR2 SYGVKD. This clonotype was sampled from a woman between 55 and 75 years old in good health. The chain has TRBV10-3 and TRBJ1-2; perhaps TRBD1 as D (5 bases). The sample was blood. The CDR3 sequence: CAISEQTGVYGYTF. The CDR3 coding sequence is TGTGCCATCAGTGAGCAAACAGGAGTCTATGGCTACACCTTC.